The T cell receptor (beta chain) under discussion was sequenced for a study of vaccination effects on CD4 cells after COVID-19. TCRdb keeps only in-frame clones here, not all; method: immunoSEQ multiplex PCR. Counted here are more than 60,000 clones, under 80% occurring once; the ten biggest clones make up roughly 25%. About this clone itself: The antigen is unknown.

This CDR3 is built from 18 residues. Subsequent to a culture period of about ten days, CD4+ T cells were isolated. Here the sequenced sample was CD4+ T cells from PBMCs cultured without peptide, taken before COVID-19 vaccination. The clonotype comes from a human donor who had a prior SARS-CoV-2 infection. This chain uses TRBV21-1 with TRBJ2-3. TRBV21-1 is a listed pseudogene. CDR3 bases: TGTGCCAGCAGCAAAGACGGAGGGTGGGGGCCTAGCACAGATACGCAGTATTTT. It translates to CASSKDGGWGPSTDTQYF.